This TCR beta chain came from a study of blood T cell repertoires in COVID-19. Study-level background: T cells, B-cell-depleted T cells, or PBMCs provided the cDNA or gDNA that served as material.

Sequenced by immunoSEQ multiplex PCR; TCRdb stores in-frame clones only, minus some. Among about 66,000 clones, 70% to 90% were seen once, and the ten largest hold roughly 3.9%. CDR1 and CDR2 (germline): MNHEY, SMNVEV (reference sequence). Trimming at V came to 7 bases and at J to 4 bases, leaving 11 bases not matched to a gene. This CDR3 spans 15 amino acids. The chain carries TRBV27 and TRBJ2-3, with 7 bases that match TRBD1. Sequenced sample: peripheral blood. The clonotype originates from a man between 65 and 85 years old with acute or convalescent COVID-19. The chain's CDR3 is CASKDRSITADTQYF. CDR3 in DNA: TGTGCCAGCAAGGACAGGTCAATCACCGCAGATACGCAGTATTTT.